This T cell receptor (beta chain) appears in the sequencing data of a study of vaccination and CD4 T cells after COVID-19. Findings of the study overall: Convalescent patients were relatively few, and early post-infection timepoints were missing.

Treatment meaning: approximately 9-day PBMC culture with coronavirus spike peptide pools or control peptides (ViraFEST assay). Negative-selection isolation of CD4+ T cells was performed after approximately 9 days of culture. Sequenced with the Oncomine TCR Beta short-read assay was DNA taken from cultured CD4+ T cells. TCRdb ran MiXCR on the PCR reads and lists one entry per CDR3 protein. The table records roughly 14,000 distinct CDR3 sequences, over 50% of them present only once. In germline, CDR1 is SEHNR, CDR2 FQNEAQ (reference sequence). The junction had 8 bases not matched to a gene; V was cut back by 5 bases and J by 2 bases. This CDR3 contains 15 residues. On this clonotype: The antigen is unknown.

This TCR was recovered from a human donor who had recovered from COVID-19. Sample: CD4+ T cells from blood, cultured in vitro. V is TRBV7-9 and J is TRBJ1-2; TRBD1 agrees at 7 bases. The CDR3 DNA follows: TGTGCCAGCAGCCTCGGGACAGAACAAAACTATGGCTACACCTTC. Its protein product is CASSLGTEQNYGYTF.